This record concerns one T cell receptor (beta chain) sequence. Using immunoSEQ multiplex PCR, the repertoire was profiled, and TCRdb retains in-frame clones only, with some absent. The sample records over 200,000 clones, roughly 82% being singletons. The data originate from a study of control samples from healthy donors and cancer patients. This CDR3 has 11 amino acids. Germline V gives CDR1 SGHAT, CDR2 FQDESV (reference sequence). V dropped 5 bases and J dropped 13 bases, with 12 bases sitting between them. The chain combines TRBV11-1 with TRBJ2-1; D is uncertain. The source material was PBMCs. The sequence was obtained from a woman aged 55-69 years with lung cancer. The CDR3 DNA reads TGTGCCAGCAGCGGGCAGACAACTCAGTTCTTC. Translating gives CASSGQTTQFF.